A single sample is the source of the 32 T cell receptor beta chains below, sequenced in a study of T cell repertoires in cytomegalovirus infection (dated by TCRdb to between 2019 and 2020). Instrument on record: Illumina HiSeq 1500. The public reads were reanalyzed by TCRdb: fastp trimming at Q25, MiXCR alignment, in-frame beta chains only. Each CDR3 protein gets just one entry, which takes the most common genes and DNA from the rows behind it. The sample includes under 600,000 distinct CDR3 sequences, with 15% to 20% observed a single time. Roughly a quarter of the sample comes from the top ten. Sequencing was done on a sample of CD8+ T cells from PBMCs. These receptors all stem from a human donor in good health (CMV status not recorded). Some clones in this sample may be carry-over from other donors' samples.

This clonotype has ten or more counts. The rearrangement uses TRBV7-8 and TRBJ1-4; D gene uncertain. The germline gives CDR1 SGHVS, CDR2 FQNEAQ. V lost 1 base and J 0 bases, leaving 6 bases between the germline ends. The CDR3 totals 15 residues. CDR3 DNA sequence: TGTGCCAGCAGCTTAGATGGTCCAACTAATGAAAAACTGTTTTTT. Translation: CASSLDGPTNEKLFF.

This clonotype was observed at least ten times. V is TRBV29-1 and J is TRBJ2-7; 8 bases match TRBD2. CDR1 is SQVTM and CDR2 is ANQGSEA in the germline V gene. V lost 2 bases to trimming and J lost 3 bases; unmatched junction nucleotides: 6. There are 14 residues in the CDR3. CDR3 in amino acids: CSVELSGSNYEQYF. The CDR3 region has the DNA TGCAGCGTTGAATTGAGCGGGAGTAACTACGAGCAGTACTTC.

This clonotype has a count of ten or more. The chain uses TRBV7-9 and TRBJ2-3; D possibly corresponds to TRBD2 (7 bases). The CDR3 totals 16 residues. Per the germline V gene, CDR1 is SEHNR and CDR2 is FQNEAQ (reference sequence). Trimming cost V 1 base and J 2 bases, with 13 bases left between them. The CDR3: CASSLGGGEDTDTQYF. Here the CDR3 DNA reads TGTGCCAGCAGCTTAGGAGGGGGGGAAGACACAGATACGCAGTATTTT.

This clonotype was detected once. The germline gene is not matched at one end of the junction; a read error may be the cause. CDR3 sequence: CASSLSTRTDTKYF. In DNA, the CDR3 is TGTGCAAGCAGTTTATCTACTAGAACAGATACGAAGTATTTT. The V call is TRBV27, the J call TRBJ2-3; possible D gene TRBD2, 5 bases. Germline CDR1 MNHEY, CDR2 SMNVEV (reference sequence). The CDR3 extends over 14 amino acids.

This clonotype turned up a few times. The chain carries TRBV12-3 or TRBV12-4 and TRBJ2-7, with 10 bases identical to TRBD2. Trimming at V came to 4 bases and at J to 4 bases, leaving 7 bases not matched to a gene. The CDR3 is made up of 15 amino acids. CDR3 nucleotides: TGTGCCAGCAGTTGGGGGACTAGCGCGACTTACGAGCAGTACTTC. This sequence encodes CASSWGTSATYEQYF.

This clonotype was seen a handful of times. This rearrangement joins TRBV28 to TRBJ1-4, with D uncertain. The CDR3 sequence is 15 residues long. Trimming removed 5 bases from V and 8 bases from J, with 18 bases in between. The germline V gene encodes CDR1 MDHEN and CDR2 SYDVKM. CDR3 DNA: TGTGCCAGCAGTCCCCTTGAGTCCAGACCGGAAAAACTGTTTTTT. This gives the protein CASSPLESRPEKLFF.

This clonotype was seen repeatedly, ten times or more. The junction does not match germline at one end; this may be a read error. The rearrangement links TRBV15 to TRBJ2-1; TRBD2 agrees at 10 bases. The germline CDR1 and CDR2 sequences are LNHNV and YYDKDF (reference sequence). This CDR3 is 16 amino acids long. This chain's CDR3 is CATSGELAGTYNEQFF. CDR3 DNA: TGTGCCACCAGCGGAGAACTAGCGGGAACCTACAATGAGCAGTTCTTC.

This clonotype was found a few times. Here the CDR3 DNA reads TGTGCCAGCAGCTTAGCAGGTCGGCTCTACGAGCAGTACTTC. Protein: CASSLAGRLYEQYF. The J gene is TRBJ2-7, the V gene TRBV11-2; the D is unclear. The CDR3 has 14 amino acids. The germline V gene has CDR1 SGHAT and CDR2 FQNNGV. Between the trimmed V and J ends, which lost 1 base and 3 bases, there was a span of 10 bases.

This clonotype has ten or more counts. The chain recombines TRBV5-6 with TRBJ2-2, with D perhaps given as TRBD1 or TRBD2 (5 bases each). Between the trimmed V and J ends, which lost 0 bases and 7 bases, there was a span of 10 bases. Per germline, CDR1 SGHDT and CDR2 YYEEEE. This CDR3 comprises 14 residues. CDR3 DNA: TGTGCCAGCAGCTTGGGAGGGACGCACGGGGAGCTGTTTTTT. It yields the protein CASSLGGTHGELFF.

This clonotype was recorded many times. The V gene is TRBV7-9, the J gene TRBJ1-1, with 8 bases aligning to TRBD1. This CDR3 is 18 amino acids long. J was trimmed by 3 bases and V by 4 bases; bases with no gene match: 16. Looked up from germline, CDR1 is SEHNR and CDR2 is FQNEAQ (reference sequence). The CDR3 bases are TGTGCCAGCAGCTCTCCACTTAGGACAGGGCGGGTGGACACTGAAGCTTTCTTT. This sequence encodes CASSSPLRTGRVDTEAFF.

This clonotype was counted many times. The chain links TRBV7-2 to TRBJ2-5; maybe TRBD1 (5 bases). V lost 1 base to trimming and J lost 1 base, with 13 bases between them. The CDR3 runs to 16 residues. The germline V gene has CDR1 SGHTA and CDR2 FQGNSA. This CDR3 is CASSLVGPRTQETQYF. The CDR3 DNA is TGTGCCAGCAGCTTAGTGGGGCCTAGGACCCAAGAGACCCAGTACTTC. The variable domain in full, with the rest retrieved from reference TRBV7-2 and TRBJ2-5, is GAGVSQSPSNKVTEKGKDVELRCDPISGHTALYWYRQSLGQGLEFLIYFQGNSAPDKSGLPSDRFSAERTGGSVSTLTIQRTQQEDSAVYLCASSLVGPRTQETQYFGPGTRLLVL.

This clonotype showed up many times. This chain links TRBV4-1 with TRBJ2-5; D perhaps matches TRBD2 (5 bases). The germline CDR1 and CDR2 sequences are MGHRA and YSYEKL. Between the trimmed V and J ends, which lost 4 bases and 6 bases, there was a span of 12 bases. CDR3 size: 13 residues. CDR3 amino acids: CASSLRLGKTQYF. The CDR3 DNA is TGCGCCAGCAGCCTCCGTCTCGGGAAGACCCAGTACTTC.

The chain carries TRBV5-1 and TRBJ2-1, with D maybe TRBD1 (6 bases). Trimming removed 0 bases from V and 5 bases from J, with 9 bases in between. Germline V CDR1 and CDR2: SGHRS, YFSETQ. This CDR3 has 14 residues. DNA for the CDR3: TGCGCCAGCAGCTTGGGCTGGACAGACAATGAGCAGTTCTTC. It encodes CASSLGWTDNEQFF.

The table lists this clonotype with a few counts. CDR3 amino acids: CASLGGAGEAFF. DNA for the CDR3: TGTGCCAGCTTAGGGGGGGCCGGGGAAGCTTTCTTT. J is TRBJ1-1 and V is TRBV7-3, with TRBD1 as a possible D gene (6 bases). The CDR3 is 12 amino acids. Germline V gives CDR1 SGHTA, CDR2 FQGTGA. The ends were cut back, 8 bases at V and 8 bases at J, with 15 bases in the middle.

This clonotype has more than one count but fewer than ten. The chain has TRBV5-4 and TRBJ2-7, with D tentatively TRBD2 (5 bases). CDR3 size: 15 residues. CDR1 is SGHNT, CDR2 YYREEE, per germline (reference sequence). V lost 4 bases and J 1 base, leaving 15 bases between the germline ends. The CDR3 DNA sequence: TGTGCCAGCAGCGTGGCCCGGGGTTTGTCCTACGAGCAGTACTTC. Protein: CASSVARGLSYEQYF.

This clonotype showed up many times. The rearrangement uses TRBV7-6 and TRBJ2-2; perhaps TRBD2 as D (5 bases). This CDR3 is 16 amino acids long. CDR1 and CDR2 from the germline V gene are SGHVS and FNYEAQ. The germline V and J ends were trimmed by 1 base and 1 base, with 10 bases remaining between them. The CDR3, as DNA: TGTGCCAGCAGCTTAGGTATAGGAGGGAACACCGGGGAGCTGTTTTTT. Translated, it gives CASSLGIGGNTGELFF.

This clonotype was found many times. The V gene is TRBV7-6, the J gene TRBJ2-5; TRBD2 is a possible D gene (5 bases). Germline assignment: CDR1 SGHVS and CDR2 FNYEAQ. Trimming cost V 1 base and J 5 bases, with 11 bases left between them. The CDR3 spans 14 residues. The CDR3 DNA reads as TGTGCCAGCAGCTTAGAAGTGGGAGTGGAGACCCAGTACTTC. It specifies CASSLEVGVETQYF.

In its sample, this clonotype was seen many times. The chain has TRBV11-1 and TRBJ1-1; D not certain. V shed 2 bases and J shed 7 bases, with 5 bases lying between them. The CDR3 has 11 residues. Germline V CDR1 and CDR2: SGHAT, FQDESV (reference sequence). The CDR3 sequence is CASSLQSEAFF. The CDR3 coding sequence is TGTGCCAGCAGCTTACAGAGTGAAGCTTTCTTT. Supplemented by reference TRBV11-1 and TRBJ1-1, the full variable domain reads EAEVAQSPRYKITEKSQAVAFWCDPISGHATLYWYRQILGQGPELLVQFQDESVVDDSQLPKDRFSAERLKGVDSTLKIQPAELGDSAMYLCASSLQSEAFFGQGTRLTVV.

The chain uses TRBV5-3 and TRBJ1-5; 11 nucleotides match TRBD1. TRBV5-3 is flagged as an ORF with uncertain function. V shed 10 bases, J shed 5 bases, and the junction held 17 bases outside the gene matches. This CDR3 is 17 amino acids long. As DNA, the CDR3 is TGTGCCGGCAGCTTAGGGACAGGGGGTTTTAGAGATCAGCCCCAGCATTTT. It translates to CAGSLGTGGFRDQPQHF.

The gene calls are TRBV5-1 and TRBJ2-7; D gene unclear. The CDR3 extends over 16 amino acids. The germline V gene encodes CDR1 SGHRS and CDR2 YFSETQ. Trimming cost V 0 bases and J 6 bases, with 19 bases left between them. Here the CDR3 DNA reads TGCGCCAGCAGCTTGGCGTTTTGGCCATTTAGTGTCGAGCAGTACTTC. Protein sequence: CASSLAFWPFSVEQYF.

This clonotype was seen many times. The genes are TRBV12-3 or TRBV12-4 and TRBJ1-1; no firm D call. Trimming removed 5 bases from V and 1 base from J, with 23 bases in between. CDR3 length: 18 residues. The CDR3 sequence is CASSPSKKGGRKNTEAFF. The CDR3 DNA follows: TGTGCCAGCAGTCCCTCTAAGAAGGGAGGAAGAAAGAACACTGAAGCTTTCTTT.

This clonotype was observed a few times. The CDR3 is CASRLDRDETEAFF. CDR3 bases: TGTGCCAGCAGATTAGACAGGGATGAGACTGAAGCTTTCTTT. The chain has TRBV28 and TRBJ1-1; 7 bases fit TRBD1. The CDR3 consists of 14 residues. Germline lookup yields CDR1 MDHEN and CDR2 SYDVKM. V lost 6 bases, J lost 5 bases, and 9 bases stayed unmatched.

This clonotype was detected a few times. The CDR3 bases are TGTGCCAGTAGTATGTCACTAGCGGAAGAGACCCAGTACTTC. Its protein is CASSMSLAEETQYF. The V gene is TRBV19, the J gene TRBJ2-5; 8 bases match TRBD2. The CDR3 length is 14 residues. V was pared by 3 bases and J by 3 bases, with 3 bases of the junction left unmatched. Germline CDR1 and CDR2: LNHDA and SQIVND (reference sequence). The variable domain in full, completed from reference TRBV19 and TRBJ2-5, reads DGGITQSPKYLFRKEGQNVTLSCEQNLNHDAMYWYRQDPGQGLRLIYYSQIVNDFQKGDIAEGYSVSREKKESFPLTVTSAQKNPTAFYLCASSMSLAEETQYFGPGTRLLVL.

This clonotype was counted ten times or more. The V call is TRBV6-1, the J call TRBJ2-5, with 8 bases aligning to TRBD2. CDR1 MNHNS and CDR2 SASEGT come from the germline V gene. V trimming: 5 bases; J trimming: 4 bases; junction bases outside the gene matches: 12. CDR3 size: 16 residues. The CDR3 loop reads CASSFRAGAPPETQYF. The CDR3 DNA reads TGTGCCAGCAGTTTTCGAGCGGGGGCCCCACCAGAGACCCAGTACTTC.

This clonotype has only a few counts. This rearrangement joins TRBV7-9 to TRBJ1-1; D gene ambiguous. Germline V gene sequence: CDR1 SEHNR, CDR2 FQNEAQ (reference sequence). The ends were cut back, 7 bases at V and 1 base at J, with 10 bases in the middle. The CDR3 has 13 amino acids. This CDR3 reads CASTAEGNTEAFF. The CDR3 DNA reads TGTGCCAGCACCGCAGAGGGGAACACTGAAGCTTTCTTT.

CDR3 residues: CASSIGNGYTF. CDR3 in DNA: TGTGCCAGTAGTATCGGGAATGGCTACACCTTC. The chain has TRBV19 and TRBJ1-2, with no clear D. Trimming took 3 bases from V and 6 from J, leaving 5 bases between them. Germline CDR1 LNHDA, CDR2 SQIVND (reference sequence). The CDR3 spans 11 residues.

This clonotype was observed at least ten times. V is TRBV7-6 and J is TRBJ1-5; tentative D call: TRBD1 (6 bases). V was cut by 2 bases and J by 4 bases, with 18 bases left in between. Germline lookup yields CDR1 SGHVS and CDR2 FNYEAQ. The CDR3 consists of 17 residues. In DNA form, the CDR3 reads TGTGCCAGCAGCTTATCGGCAGGGATGCAGGGGAATCAGCCCCAGCATTTT. Its protein product is CASSLSAGMQGNQPQHF.

This clonotype was counted at least ten times. This rearrangement joins TRBV27 to TRBJ2-2; D not certain. The germline gives CDR1 MNHEY, CDR2 SMNVEV (reference sequence). This CDR3 has 15 residues. Trimming stripped 5 bases from V and 3 bases from J, with 13 bases between. This CDR3 reads CASSPVRVYTGELFF. The CDR3 DNA reads TGTGCCAGCAGTCCAGTAAGGGTCTACACCGGGGAGCTGTTTTTT.

As to this clonotype: A single base separates this from a much larger clone, so it may be a read error. The CDR3 does not end in the conserved phenylalanine or tryptophan, so this is likely a read error. DNA of the CDR3: TGTGCCAGCAGCCCTTCTACAGGGGGGTACGAGCAGTACATC. Translation: CASSPSTGGYEQYI. The chain combines TRBV7-9 with TRBJ2-7; 8 bases line up with TRBD1. The length of the CDR3 is 14 residues. The germline gives CDR1 SEHNR, CDR2 FQNEAQ (reference sequence). The junction had 7 bases not matched to a gene; V was cut back by 5 bases and J by 4 bases.

This clonotype was observed a few times. This chain joins TRBV5-1 and TRBJ2-1; unclear D gene. Per germline, CDR1 SGHRS and CDR2 YFSETQ. The V end lost 7 bases, the J end lost 6 bases, and 8 bases lay between the germline ends. This CDR3 contains 11 residues. The CDR3 region is CASRISNEQFF. CDR3 bases: TGCGCCAGCCGCATCTCCAATGAGCAGTTCTTC. Full variable domain (rest looked up from reference TRBV5-1 and TRBJ2-1): KAGVTQTPRYLIKTRGQQVTLSCSPISGHRSVSWYQQTPGQGLQFLFEYFSETQRNKGNFPGRFSGRQFSNSRSEMNVSTLELGDSALYLCASRISNEQFFGPGTRLTVL.

This clonotype showed up many times. This chain connects TRBV6-2 or TRBV6-3 to TRBJ1-4, with a possible D match to TRBD1 (5 bases). Germline CDR1 is MNHEY and CDR2 is SVGEGT. The V gene lost 7 bases and the J gene lost 7 bases, with 13 bases spanning the gap. The CDR3 has 13 residues. CDR3 sequence: CASKRSDSEKLFF. The CDR3, as DNA: TGTGCCAGCAAAAGGAGCGACAGTGAAAAACTGTTTTTT.

In its sample, this clonotype was seen many times. This sequence joins TRBV28 and TRBJ2-1; the match to TRBD2 covers 7 bases. The V gene end was trimmed by 6 bases and the J gene end by 2 bases; junction bases not matched to a gene: 7. The CDR3 runs 15 residues. Germline CDR1 and CDR2: MDHEN and SYDVKM. CDR3 coding DNA: TGTGCCAGCAGGCCCGGGGGGTTAACCTACAATGAGCAGTTCTTC. Encoded protein: CASRPGGLTYNEQFF. The complete variable domain, with remaining parts taken from reference TRBV28 and TRBJ2-1, reads DVKVTQSSRYLVKRTGEKVFLECVQDMDHENMFWYRQDPGLGLRLIYFSYDVKMKEKGDIPEGYSVSREKKERFSLILESASTNQTSMYLCASRPGGLTYNEQFFGPGTRLTVL.